Detailed here is one TCR beta chain. The sample originates from a study of blood T cell repertoires in COVID-19. Cohort 3 donors counted as recovered after two negative PCRs, clearance, or resolved symptoms. Profiling relied on immunoSEQ multiplex PCR, and the TCRdb table lists in-frame clones only, not all of them. The sample contains some 460,000 clones, roughly 87% of which appear only once. V was shortened by 0 bases and J by 1 base, with 9 bases between the two germline ends. The CDR3 loop spans 15 amino acids. In germline, CDR1 is LGHDT, CDR2 YNNKEL (reference sequence). This chain uses TRBV3-1 (or the pseudogene TRBV3-2) with TRBJ1-2; no definite D call. The sequenced sample consisted of PBMCs or T cells enriched from blood (not recorded which). The receptor's source is a woman aged 18-29 years who had recovered from COVID-19. CDR3 sequence reads: CASSQDPQVNYGYTF. The CDR3, as DNA: TGTGCCAGCAGCCAAGATCCCCAGGTTAACTATGGCTACACCTTC.